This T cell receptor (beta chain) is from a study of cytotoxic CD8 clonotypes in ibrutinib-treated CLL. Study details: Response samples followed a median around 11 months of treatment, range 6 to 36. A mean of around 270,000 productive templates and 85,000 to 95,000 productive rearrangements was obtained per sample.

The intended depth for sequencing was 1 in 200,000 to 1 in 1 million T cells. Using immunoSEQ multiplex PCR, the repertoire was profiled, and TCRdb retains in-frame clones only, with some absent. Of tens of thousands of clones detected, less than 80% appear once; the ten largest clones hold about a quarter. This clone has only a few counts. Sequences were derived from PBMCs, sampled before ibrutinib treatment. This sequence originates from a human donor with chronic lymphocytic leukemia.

The CDR3 protein is CASSLPGGTGLRNTEAFF. CDR3 nucleotide sequence: TGTGCCAGCAGTTTGCCGGGCGGGACAGGGCTGAGGAACACTGAAGCTTTCTTT. The chain joins TRBV28 to TRBJ1-1; 9 nucleotides line up with TRBD1. Trimming took 3 bases from V and 1 from J; bases not matched to a gene: 12. The CDR3 consists of 18 residues. From germline, CDR1 is MDHEN and CDR2 SYDVKM.